These 25 T cell receptor beta chains came from one sample sequenced in a study of identical twins. TCRdb called the 5' RACE reads again in MiXCR, with one record for every CDR3 protein. In the table there are just over 500,000 distinct CDR3 sequences, under 25% of which are singletons. These data also featured in a second study, about T cells expressing NK-cell markers.

The sample comprised CD4+ T cells sorted from blood. The receptors were gathered from a woman between 18 and 29 years old in good health.

This clonotype was seen only a few times. V gene TRBV29-1 combines with J gene TRBJ2-7, with 9 positions matching TRBD1. The germline gives CDR1 SQVTM, CDR2 ANQGSEA. This CDR3 spans 15 amino acids. J gave up 4 bases and V 0 bases, and 7 bases lay outside the gene matches. The CDR3 DNA is TGCAGCGTTGAAGAAGAGGACAGGGGTCGGTACGAGCAGTACTTC. Its protein product is CSVEEEDRGRYEQYF.

V is TRBV12-3 or TRBV12-4 and J is TRBJ2-1; D is possibly TRBD1 (5 bases). CDR3 length: 13 residues. The V end lost 3 bases, the J end lost 9 bases, and 12 bases lay between the germline ends. CDR3 residues: CASSFSGPSEQFF. Written as DNA, the CDR3 is TGTGCCAGCAGTTTTTCAGGGCCTAGTGAGCAGTTCTTC.

Ten or more counts support this clonotype. J is TRBJ2-4 and V is TRBV7-2; 13 nucleotides agree with TRBD2. The germline V gene encodes CDR1 SGHTA and CDR2 FQGNSA. CDR3 length: 16 residues. Germline trimming cut 5 bases from V and 5 bases from J; bases unmatched to any gene: 6. CDR3 bases: TGTGCCAGCAGCCCAACTAGCGGGAGGGCCGAAAACATTCAGTACTTC. Translation gives CASSPTSGRAENIQYF.

The genes are TRBV9 and TRBJ2-7, with D hard to call. V gave up 0 bases and J gave up 6 bases, with 16 bases separating them. The CDR3 has 15 residues. In germline, CDR1 is SGDLS, CDR2 YYNGEE. Written as DNA, the CDR3 is TGTGCCAGCAGCGTAGAATGGTGGGCCCCTGGCGAGCAGTACTTC. Residues: CASSVEWWAPGEQYF.

This clonotype was recorded many times. The chain uses TRBV12-3 or TRBV12-4 and TRBJ2-7; TRBD2 aligns across 9 bases. This CDR3 comprises 13 residues. Trimming took 7 bases from V and 7 from J; bases not matched to a gene: 8. CDR3 sequence reads: CASTTSGSSEQYF. The DNA of the CDR3 is TGTGCCAGCACCACTAGCGGGTCGAGTGAGCAGTACTTC.

The table lists this clonotype with a few counts. V usage is TRBV5-1 and J usage is TRBJ2-5; D is ambiguous. From germline, CDR1 is SGHRS and CDR2 YFSETQ. Trimming shortened V by 6 bases and J by 5 bases, and 11 bases separated the two germline ends. CDR3 size: 12 residues. The CDR3 here is CASTALGETQYF. Written as DNA, the CDR3 is TGCGCCAGCACCGCTCTAGGGGAGACCCAGTACTTC. Full variable domain (rest looked up from reference TRBV5-1 and TRBJ2-5): KAGVTQTPRYLIKTRGQQVTLSCSPISGHRSVSWYQQTPGQGLQFLFEYFSETQRNKGNFPGRFSGRQFSNSRSEMNVSTLELGDSALYLCASTALGETQYFGPGTRLLVL.

This clonotype was counted only a few times. The chain couples TRBV9 to TRBJ1-3, with D perhaps TRBD1 (5 bases). Looked up from germline, CDR1 is SGDLS and CDR2 is YYNGEE. The CDR3 runs 15 residues. The V end was cut by 4 bases, the J end by 2 bases, with 13 bases between. The CDR3 here is CASSIGAAAGNTIYF. CDR3 sequence (DNA): TGTGCCAGCAGCATCGGGGCTGCGGCTGGAAACACCATATATTTT.

There are many counts of this clonotype. V and J are TRBV7-2 and TRBJ1-2; the D gene is possibly TRBD1 (5 bases). Trimming left V 0 bases short and J 4 bases short, with 12 bases between. The V gene's germline CDR1 is SGHTA and CDR2 FQGNSA. The CDR3 is 15 residues long. CDR3 coding DNA: TGTGCCAGCAGCTTAGCTCTTCAGGGCAGCTATGGCTACACCTTC. Its translation: CASSLALQGSYGYTF. The full variable domain, completed using reference TRBV7-2 and TRBJ1-2, is GAGVSQSPSNKVTEKGKDVELRCDPISGHTALYWYRQSLGQGLEFLIYFQGNSAPDKSGLPSDRFSAERTGGSVSTLTIQRTQQEDSAVYLCASSLALQGSYGYTFGSGTRLTVV.

In this sample, this clonotype turned up a few times. The chain is built from TRBV29-1 and TRBJ1-2; D is possibly TRBD1 (5 bases). This CDR3 comprises 13 residues. The germline gives CDR1 SQVTM, CDR2 ANQGSEA. V lost 5 bases and J lost 7, with 17 bases in between. The CDR3 sequence is CSVLGTIGSGYTF. As DNA, the CDR3 is TGCAGCGTTCTAGGGACGATAGGAAGTGGCTACACCTTC.

The rearrangement links TRBV10-3 to TRBJ2-3; D may correspond to TRBD1 or TRBD2 (5 bases each). This CDR3 is built from 15 residues. Germline V lookup: CDR1 ENHRY, CDR2 SYGVKD. Trimming took off 3 bases at V and 0 bases at J, with 10 bases between the two ends. The CDR3 sequence: CAISELGVSTDTQYF. The CDR3 DNA is TGTGCCATCAGTGAATTGGGGGTGAGCACAGATACGCAGTATTTT.

The chain recombines TRBV10-3 with TRBJ1-1; D not certain. The germline V and J ends were trimmed by 4 bases and 3 bases, with 15 bases remaining between them. The germline CDR1 and CDR2 sequences are ENHRY and SYGVKD. There are 15 residues in the CDR3. The CDR3 loop is CAISAGRAADTEAFF. The CDR3 region has the DNA TGTGCCATCAGTGCGGGCAGAGCCGCGGACACTGAAGCTTTCTTT.

The chain uses TRBV7-8 and TRBJ2-3; 7 nucleotides match TRBD2. In germline, CDR1 is SGHVS, CDR2 FQNEAQ. V lost 5 bases, J lost 7 bases, and 15 bases stayed unmatched. CDR3 size: 16 residues. The CDR3 here is CASSGKGASGIYTQYF. The CDR3 coding sequence is TGTGCCAGCAGCGGTAAGGGTGCTAGCGGAATCTATACGCAGTATTTT.

This clonotype appeared a few times. The chain recombines TRBV5-1 with TRBJ2-3; possible D gene TRBD2, 6 bases. CDR3 length: 13 amino acids. The germline V gene has CDR1 SGHRS and CDR2 YFSETQ. V dropped 9 bases and J dropped 4 bases, with 15 bases sitting between them. In DNA form, the CDR3 reads TGCGCCACCTCTCGGAGGGATTCAGATACGCAGTATTTT. It codes for CATSRRDSDTQYF.

The chain couples TRBV20-1 to TRBJ2-1; D is undetermined. The germline V and J ends were trimmed by 5 bases and 7 bases, with 6 bases remaining between them. This CDR3 comprises 10 residues. CDR1 and CDR2 from the germline V gene are DFQATT and SNEGSKA (reference sequence). This chain's CDR3 is CSAGTNEQFF. The DNA of the CDR3 is TGCAGTGCTGGAACTAATGAGCAGTTCTTC.

The chain combines TRBV11-2 with TRBJ2-5; D is ambiguous. Between the trimmed V and J ends, which lost 8 bases and 5 bases, there was a span of 15 bases. Germline lookup yields CDR1 SGHAT and CDR2 FQNNGV. The CDR3 totals 13 residues. DNA for the CDR3: TGTGCCAGCCGATTCCCAGGTGTGGAGACCCAGTACTTC. It encodes CASRFPGVETQYF. Variable domain in full (rest from reference TRBV11-2 and TRBJ2-5): EAGVAQSPRYKIIEKRQSVAFWCNPISGHATLYWYQQILGQGPKLLIQFQNNGVVDDSQLPKDRFSAERLKGVDSTLKIQPAKLEDSAVYLCASRFPGVETQYFGPGTRLLVL.

This chain links TRBV12-3 or TRBV12-4 with TRBJ2-1; TRBD2 is a possible D gene (5 bases). There are 13 residues in the CDR3. V was shortened by 5 bases and J by 4 bases, with 9 bases between the two germline ends. DNA for the CDR3: TGTGCCAGCAGTAATGGGAGATACAATGAGCAGTTCTTC. Translated: CASSNGRYNEQFF.

The chain employs TRBV5-5 and TRBJ2-5; D not certain. CDR1 is SGHKS, CDR2 YYEKEE, per germline (reference sequence). Trimming removed 0 bases from V and 5 bases from J, with 11 bases in between. This CDR3 is built from 14 residues. The CDR3 loop is CASSLAPFEETQYF. The DNA of the CDR3 is TGTGCCAGCAGCTTGGCGCCTTTTGAGGAGACCCAGTACTTC.

A few counts support this clonotype. V is TRBV11-2 and J is TRBJ2-3; D may be TRBD2 (6 bases). The CDR3 is 16 amino acids. Germline V gene lookup returns CDR1 SGHAT and CDR2 FQNNGV. Between the trimmed V and J ends, which lost 4 bases and 2 bases, there was a span of 16 bases. CDR3 coding DNA: TGTGCCAGCAGCTCCCTTCGATGGGGGGACACAGATACGCAGTATTTT. This encodes CASSSLRWGDTDTQYF.

V is TRBV4-3 and J is TRBJ2-7, with D hard to call. The germline V gene has CDR1 LGHNA and CDR2 YSLEER. Deletions cut 0 bases from V and 3 bases from J, with 6 bases between. CDR3 length equals 13 residues. CDR3 loop: CASSQEFHYEQYF. The CDR3 DNA reads TGCGCCAGCAGCCAAGAATTTCACTACGAGCAGTACTTC.

This clonotype was seen more than once but under ten times. This chain uses TRBV6-2 or TRBV6-3 with TRBJ2-1, with D possibly being TRBD2 (5 bases). Germline CDR1 reads MNHEY; CDR2 reads SVGEGT. This CDR3 contains 12 residues. V was clipped by 8 bases and J by 5 bases, with 10 bases between them. CDR3 residues: CASERRNNEQFF. CDR3 sequence (DNA): TGTGCCAGCGAGCGGCGAAACAATGAGCAGTTCTTC.

This clonotype was detected only a few times. The chain is built from TRBV6-2 or TRBV6-3 and TRBJ2-1; 11 bases align to TRBD2. Germline loops: CDR1 MNHEY, CDR2 SVGEGT. V dropped 5 bases and J dropped 2; count of bases not matched to a gene: 11. The CDR3 covers 18 residues. DNA for the CDR3: TGTGCCAGCAGTGGCCCCCCCAGACTAGCGGGACCCTACAATGAGCAGTTCTTC. This encodes CASSGPPRLAGPYNEQFF.

This clonotype appeared many times. This chain's CDR3 is CCPRTPLTDTQYF. CDR3 DNA sequence: TGCTGCCCCCGGACACCACTCACAGATACGCAGTATTTT. V is TRBV20-1 and J is TRBJ2-3; maybe TRBD1 (5 bases). The CDR3 runs to 13 residues. Looked up from germline, CDR1 is DFQATT and CDR2 is SNEGSKA (reference sequence).

The table lists this clonotype with many counts. The CDR3 is CSVESLGTGDEQFF. For the CDR3, the DNA is TGCAGCGTTGAATCCCTCGGGACAGGGGATGAGCAGTTCTTC. The V gene is TRBV29-1, the J gene TRBJ2-1; 10 bases line up with TRBD1. The CDR3 loop spans 14 amino acids. V dropped 2 bases and J dropped 8; count of bases not matched to a gene: 6. CDR1 is SQVTM, CDR2 ANQGSEA, per germline.

This clonotype has a handful of counts. This sequence joins TRBV5-5 and TRBJ2-5; 7 bases match TRBD2. Germline-derived CDR1 and CDR2 are SGHKS and YYEKEE (reference sequence). J was trimmed by 5 bases and V by 4 bases; bases with no gene match: 8. The CDR3 is 14 amino acids. CDR3 coding DNA: TGTGCCAGCAGCGACCCGGGGGGTCAGGAGACCCAGTACTTC. Amino acid sequence: CASSDPGGQETQYF.

This chain links TRBV12-3 or TRBV12-4 with TRBJ1-3; 7 nucleotides line up with TRBD1. The CDR3 is 16 residues long. With 3 bases clipped from V and 2 bases from J, the junction kept 7 bases outside the gene matches. Here the CDR3 DNA reads TGTGCCAGCAGTTTCTACAGGGGAGTGACTGGAAACACCATATATTTT. It specifies CASSFYRGVTGNTIYF.